This passage covers 29 T cell receptor beta chains from one sample sequenced in a study of T cells in tumors after PD-1 blockade (dated by TCRdb to between 2018 and 2021). Library prep was done by the immunoSEQ multiplex PCR assay. This immuneACCESS table, as held by TCRdb, lists in-frame sequences with V and J called but not all clones. Of the missing ones, under half trace to an unresolved V gene in checked studies; the others have no known cause. Across this sample there are around 51,000 clones, with about 84% seen only once. The ten largest clones add up to just over 4% of the sample. The time point tag for this specimen amounts to: before anti-PD-1 therapy. The sample here was PBMCs, taken before anti-PD-1 treatment. Receptors originate from a human donor with basal cell carcinoma.

The rearrangement links TRBV19 to TRBJ1-1; D gene unclear. CDR3 length equals 14 residues. Between the trimmed V and J ends, which lost 6 bases and 0 bases, there was a span of 11 bases. Germline lookup yields CDR1 LNHDA and CDR2 SQIVND (reference sequence). CDR3 nucleotide sequence: TGTGCCAGTAGACCGACATCCATGAACACTGAAGCTTTCTTT. Translated: CASRPTSMNTEAFF.

This clone showed up just a few times. V gene TRBV7-2 combines with J gene TRBJ1-6; D is uncertain. The CDR3 sequence is 13 residues long. Deletions cut 4 bases from V and 5 bases from J, with 6 bases between. Per the germline V gene, CDR1 is SGHTA and CDR2 is FQGNSA. The CDR3 region is CASSSENNSPLHF. In nucleotides, the CDR3 is TGTGCCAGCAGCTCGGAAAATAATTCACCCCTCCACTTT.

The rearrangement joins TRBV6-4 to TRBJ2-1; a weak D match, TRBD2 (5 bases). CDR1 is MRHNA, CDR2 SNTAGT, per germline. V was pared by 7 bases and J by 9 bases, with 19 bases between. This CDR3 is built from 14 residues. The CDR3: CASKVEGGLGEQFF. CDR3 bases: TGTGCCAGCAAGGTGGAAGGCGGGCTCGGTGAGCAGTTCTTC.

The V gene is TRBV4-2, the J gene TRBJ2-7, with 10 bases identical to TRBD1. Germline V gene data show CDR1 as LGHNA and CDR2 as YNFKEQ. CDR3 length: 19 amino acids. Unmatched junction bases numbered 16, after V lost 2 bases and J lost 3 bases. In nucleotides, the CDR3 is TGTGCCAGCAGCCAAAGGTCTGGCTGGGGACAGGGGACGGGCTACGAGCAGTACTTC. Translated, it gives CASSQRSGWGQGTGYEQYF.

This chain uses TRBV18 with TRBJ2-7; TRBD1 or TRBD2 may be the D gene (5 bases each). In germline, CDR1 is KGHSH, CDR2 LQKENI. The V end lost 5 bases, the J end lost 0 bases, and 8 bases lay between the germline ends. This CDR3 is built from 13 residues. The CDR3 DNA reads TGTGCCAGCTCAGGGACCACCTCCTACGAGCAGTACTTC. This codes for CASSGTTSYEQYF.

The chain uses TRBV19 and TRBJ1-2; a weak D match, TRBD1 (6 bases). Trimming took off 6 bases at V and 3 bases at J, with 14 bases between the two ends. CDR1 and CDR2 (germline): LNHDA, SQIVND (reference sequence). This CDR3 is built from 14 residues. Here the CDR3 DNA reads TGTGCCAGTAGCAAAAAGGCAGGGGACTATGGCTACACCTTC. Encoded protein: CASSKKAGDYGYTF.

In nucleotides, the CDR3 is TGTGCCAGCAGTAAACTAGTTATTGAGCAGTTCTTC. Amino acid sequence: CASSKLVIEQFF. The chain joins TRBV2 to TRBJ2-1; D perhaps matches TRBD2 (5 bases). This CDR3 has 12 amino acids. The V gene lost 5 bases and the J gene lost 9 bases, with 11 bases spanning the gap. CDR1 is SNHLY, CDR2 FYNNEI, per germline.

The genes are TRBV5-1 and TRBJ2-1, with a tentative D call TRBD1 (5 bases). Germline CDR1 SGHRS, CDR2 YFSETQ. The V end was cut by 1 base, the J end by 3 bases, with 5 bases between. CDR3 length: 13 amino acids. The chain's CDR3 is CASSLTGYNEQFF. CDR3 DNA sequence: TGCGCCAGCAGCTTGACAGGCTACAATGAGCAGTTCTTC. The variable domain in full, completed from reference TRBV5-1 and TRBJ2-1, reads KAGVTQTPRYLIKTRGQQVTLSCSPISGHRSVSWYQQTPGQGLQFLFEYFSETQRNKGNFPGRFSGRQFSNSRSEMNVSTLELGDSALYLCASSLTGYNEQFFGPGTRLTVL.

This sequence joins TRBV24-1 and TRBJ1-4; no clear D gene. The CDR3 runs 14 residues. The V gene lost 4 bases and the J gene lost 7 bases, with 12 bases spanning the gap. Per germline, CDR1 KGHDR and CDR2 SFDVKD. This chain's CDR3 is CATSESTGGEKLFF. DNA of the CDR3: TGTGCCACCAGTGAAAGTACGGGTGGTGAAAAACTGTTTTTT.

V usage is TRBV5-6 and J usage is TRBJ2-5; 8 bases fit TRBD2. Germline V gene data show CDR1 as SGHDT and CDR2 as YYEEEE. The CDR3 extends over 14 amino acids. Germline trimming cut 3 bases from V and 1 base from J; bases unmatched to any gene: 2. The CDR3 bases are TGTGCCAGCAGCTCGGGGGGGCTCCAAGAGACCCAGTACTTC. Translated: CASSSGGLQETQYF.

The chain has TRBV30 and TRBJ1-1; D is unclear. The length of the CDR3 is 11 residues. Trimming removed 0 bases from V and 8 bases from J, with 7 bases in between. The germline V gene has CDR1 GTSNPN and CDR2 SVGIG (reference sequence). CDR3 bases: TGTGCCTGGAGTGTAACCGGGGAAGCTTTCTTT. It translates to CAWSVTGEAFF.

The chain links TRBV6-5 to TRBJ2-2; either TRBD1 or TRBD2 may fit D (5 bases each). This CDR3 comprises 15 residues. Deletions cut 10 bases from V and 3 bases from J, with 18 bases between. CDR1 is MNHEY and CDR2 is SVGAGI in the germline V gene. CDR3: CATPVGLAYTGELFF. CDR3 in DNA: TGTGCCACCCCGGTGGGGCTAGCCTACACCGGGGAGCTGTTTTTT.

CDR3 DNA sequence: TGTGCCAGCAGCTTGGACGAGGTCCTCTCCTACAATGAGCAGTTCTTC. Amino acid sequence: CASSLDEVLSYNEQFF. The chain has TRBV5-5 and TRBJ2-1, with D hard to call. The CDR3 sequence is 16 residues long. V gave up 0 bases and J gave up 0 bases, with 10 bases separating them. From germline, CDR1 is SGHKS and CDR2 YYEKEE (reference sequence).

This rearrangement joins TRBV6-5 to TRBJ1-6; 7 bases line up with TRBD1. The CDR3 totals 15 residues. V was clipped by 7 bases and J by 3 bases; unmatched bases: 6. Germline V gene lookup returns CDR1 MNHEY and CDR2 SVGAGI. CDR3 region: CASNRDRVYNSPLHF. The CDR3 DNA sequence: TGTGCCAGCAACCGGGACAGAGTCTATAATTCACCCCTCCACTTT.

The genes are TRBV7-2 and TRBJ2-7, with D possibly TRBD1 on 6 matching bases. The CDR3 loop spans 14 amino acids. Trimming removed 6 bases at V and 1 base at J, with 13 bases between. The germline gives CDR1 SGHTA, CDR2 FQGNSA. The CDR3 here is CASRHPGDSYEQYF. The CDR3 DNA reads as TGTGCCAGCAGACACCCAGGGGATTCCTACGAGCAGTACTTC.

The V gene is TRBV3-1 (or the pseudogene TRBV3-2), the J gene TRBJ2-1; 10 bases align to TRBD2. Germline V gene data show CDR1 as LGHDT and CDR2 as YNNKEL (reference sequence). CDR3 length: 17 residues. V was pared by 0 bases and J by 7 bases, with 9 bases of the junction left unmatched. The CDR3 here is CASSQEKKAGGPNEQFF. CDR3 sequence (DNA): TGTGCCAGCAGCCAAGAGAAAAAAGCGGGGGGGCCGAATGAGCAGTTCTTC.

This clone has just a few counts. The chain links TRBV27 to TRBJ2-1; D remains ambiguous. CDR1 is MNHEY, CDR2 SMNVEV, per germline (reference sequence). V lost 2 bases and J 1 base, leaving 6 bases between the germline ends. The CDR3 sequence is 14 residues long. CDR3 amino acids: CASSLTESYNEQFF. CDR3 DNA sequence: TGTGCCAGCAGTTTAACAGAGTCCTACAATGAGCAGTTCTTC.

This rearrangement joins TRBV5-1 to TRBJ2-5; 12 bases line up with TRBD2. Per the germline V gene, CDR1 is SGHRS and CDR2 is YFSETQ. CDR3 length: 16 amino acids. V gave up 0 bases and J gave up 2 bases; unmatched junction bases: 2. The CDR3 nucleotides are TGCGCCAGCAGCTTGGCCGGGACTAGCGGGCAAGAGACCCAGTACTTC. Translating it yields CASSLAGTSGQETQYF. The full variable domain, rest sourced from reference TRBV5-1 and TRBJ2-5, is KAGVTQTPRYLIKTRGQQVTLSCSPISGHRSVSWYQQTPGQGLQFLFEYFSETQRNKGNFPGRFSGRQFSNSRSEMNVSTLELGDSALYLCASSLAGTSGQETQYFGPGTRLLVL.

This chain connects TRBV5-6 to TRBJ2-2; weak D call: TRBD1 (5 bases). This CDR3 is built from 15 residues. Germline loops: CDR1 SGHDT, CDR2 YYEEEE. The germline V and J ends were trimmed by 1 base and 3 bases, with 10 bases remaining between them. CDR3 sequence reads: CASSLFRDYTGELFF. CDR3 bases: TGTGCCAGCAGCTTGTTCAGGGATTACACCGGGGAGCTGTTTTTT.

This clone occurred a few times. This chain connects TRBV5-8 to TRBJ2-7; possible D gene TRBD2, 5 bases. The CDR3 is 15 amino acids. The V and J ends lost 1 base and 0 bases respectively, with 11 bases between them. Per the germline V gene, CDR1 is SGHTS and CDR2 is YDEGEE. CDR3 residues: CASSLFIGSSYEQYF. The DNA for the CDR3 is TGTGCCAGCAGCTTGTTTATAGGGAGCTCCTACGAGCAGTACTTC.

V usage is TRBV2 and J usage is TRBJ2-3, with 8 bases identical to TRBD1. The CDR3 is 13 amino acids. Trimming took 6 bases from V and 4 from J; bases not matched to a gene: 3. Per germline, CDR1 SNHLY and CDR2 FYNNEI. The CDR3 sequence is CASRGQGADTQYF. In DNA, the CDR3 is TGTGCCAGCAGAGGACAGGGAGCAGATACGCAGTATTTT.

The genes are TRBV7-6 and TRBJ1-4; a possible D gene is TRBD1 (6 bases). The CDR3 length is 13 residues. Germline CDR1 SGHVS, CDR2 FNYEAQ. Trimming cost V 4 bases and J 8 bases, with 11 bases left between them. CDR3 nucleotide sequence: TGTGCCAGCAGCTCGGACAGAGGGGAAAAACTGTTTTTT. It yields the protein CASSSDRGEKLFF.

Within the sample, this clone is medium-sized (0.01 to 0.1%). The CDR3: CASKRGEYEQYF. The CDR3 DNA follows: TGTGCCAGCAAGCGAGGAGAGTACGAGCAGTACTTC. The chain links TRBV25-1 to TRBJ2-7; no firm D call. CDR1 and CDR2 from the germline V gene are MGHDK and SYGVNS. The CDR3 totals 12 residues. V was cut by 7 bases and J by 4 bases, with 11 bases left in between.

This clone was observed a handful of times. CDR3 in amino acids: CASSTGTRGMSSYNEQFF. As DNA, the CDR3 is TGCGCCAGCTCGACCGGGACCAGGGGTATGAGCTCCTACAATGAGCAGTTCTTC. The chain couples TRBV10-2 to TRBJ2-1; maybe TRBD1 (6 bases). CDR3 length: 18 residues. V shed 8 bases and J shed 0 bases, with 23 bases lying between them. In germline, CDR1 is WSHSY, CDR2 SAAADI.

The chain joins TRBV2 to TRBJ1-3, with 10 bases lining up with TRBD1. This CDR3 comprises 16 residues. Germline V gene sequence: CDR1 SNHLY, CDR2 FYNNEI. The J segment lost 2 bases and the V segment lost 5 bases, leaving 6 bases of the junction unmatched. The DNA of the CDR3 is TGTGCCAGCAGTTCGGACAGGGGGTATACTGGAAACACCATATATTTT. Its translation: CASSSDRGYTGNTIYF.

The sample holds one count of this clone. J is TRBJ1-2 and V is TRBV6-1; no clear D. Germline V gene lookup returns CDR1 MNHNS and CDR2 SASEGT. The V end was cut by 0 bases, the J end by 2 bases, with 10 bases between. The CDR3 runs to 15 residues. The CDR3, as DNA: TGTGCCAGCAGTGAAGCGCGTGGGAACAACTATGGCTACACCTTC. Amino acid sequence: CASSEARGNNYGYTF.

V gene TRBV5-4 combines with J gene TRBJ2-3; 14 bases are shared with TRBD2. Germline loops: CDR1 SGHNT, CDR2 YYREEE (reference sequence). The CDR3 has 18 residues. V was clipped by 4 bases and J by 0 bases; unmatched bases: 7. CDR3 amino acids: CASSGGLAGALSTDTQYF. For the CDR3, the DNA is TGTGCCAGCAGCGGGGGACTAGCGGGGGCCCTGAGCACAGATACGCAGTATTTT.

V gene TRBV30 combines with J gene TRBJ1-2; D possibly corresponds to TRBD1 (5 bases). Trimming stripped 1 base from V and 4 bases from J, with 16 bases between. Germline V gene lookup returns CDR1 GTSNPN and CDR2 SVGIG (reference sequence). The CDR3 length is 15 residues. In DNA form, the CDR3 reads TGTGCCTGGAGTGGGGGACGACGGTCGAGCTATGGCTACACCTTC. The encoded protein is CAWSGGRRSSYGYTF.

This clone has a single count. This chain connects TRBV12-3 or TRBV12-4 to TRBJ2-7; TRBD1 agrees at 10 bases. Germline trimming cut 6 bases from V and 5 bases from J; bases unmatched to any gene: 1. This CDR3 has 12 residues. Here the CDR3 DNA reads TGTGCCAGCAGGGGACAGGGGCACGAGCAGTACTTC. Translation: CASRGQGHEQYF.